The next 28 T cell receptor beta chains were all read from a single sample in a study of T-cell memory formation after mild COVID-19. MiXCR was run by TCRdb on the 5' RACE reads, yielding one entry per CDR3 protein. The sample shows 30,000 to 35,000 distinct CDR3 sequences, around 7.7% of them seen only once. Source material: PBMCs or a T cell subset sorted from them (not recorded which). These receptors came from a man younger than 30 who had mild COVID-19 (a few samples of this study predate the infection). Cell type and time point are not known.

This clonotype was observed at least ten times. The chain combines TRBV15 with TRBJ1-2; D possibly corresponds to TRBD1 (5 bases). Deletions cut 0 bases from V and 8 bases from J, with 19 bases between. CDR1 is LNHNV, CDR2 YYDKDF, per germline (reference sequence). This CDR3 is built from 16 residues. The CDR3 loop reads CATSRESTRGGYGYTF. The CDR3 region has the DNA TGTGCCACCAGCAGAGAGAGTACCCGGGGGGGGTACGGCTACACCTTC.

This clonotype was recorded at least ten times. The chain combines TRBV12-3 or TRBV12-4 with TRBJ2-2; 11 bases map to TRBD2. V lost 6 bases to trimming and J lost 8 bases; unmatched junction nucleotides: 8. This CDR3 has 15 residues. The DNA for the CDR3 is TGTGCCAGCAGGCGACTAGCGGGGACTCTGGGGGAGCTGTTTTTT. It translates to CASRRLAGTLGELFF.

This clonotype appeared many times. This chain's CDR3 is CASTLLGDSPDTQYF. As DNA, the CDR3 is TGTGCCAGCACCCTACTGGGGGATAGTCCAGATACGCAGTATTTT. V usage is TRBV27 and J usage is TRBJ2-3; TRBD1 or TRBD2 may be the D gene (5 bases each). V lost 7 bases and J lost 4, with 18 bases in between. Per germline, CDR1 MNHEY and CDR2 SMNVEV (reference sequence). The CDR3 consists of 15 residues.

This clonotype was counted ten times or more. The V call is TRBV4-1, the J call TRBJ2-1, with D unresolved. V lost 1 base, J lost 7 bases, and 14 bases lay in between. The CDR3 is made up of 15 amino acids. Germline CDR1 reads MGHRA; CDR2 reads YSYEKL. The CDR3 bases are TGCGCCAGCAGCCAAGGGCTCCTCGGTACGAATGAGCAGTTCTTC. It specifies CASSQGLLGTNEQFF.

This clonotype was detected ten times or more. The V call is TRBV5-1, the J call TRBJ2-7; TRBD1 matches at 7 bases. The CDR3 has 15 amino acids. In germline, CDR1 is SGHRS, CDR2 YFSETQ. V dropped 7 bases and J dropped 5; count of bases not matched to a gene: 15. CDR3 sequence: CASSKPGTAANEQYF. The DNA of the CDR3 is TGCGCCAGCTCGAAACCCGGGACAGCAGCCAACGAGCAGTACTTC.

The genes are TRBV29-1 and TRBJ1-2; TRBD1 aligns across 9 bases. Germline CDR1 is SQVTM and CDR2 is ANQGSEA. V lost 7 bases, J lost 5 bases, and 5 bases stayed unmatched. CDR3 length: 12 amino acids. The CDR3 reads CSEGDRDYGYTF. In DNA form, the CDR3 reads TGCAGCGAGGGGGACAGGGATTATGGCTACACCTTC. Supplemented by reference TRBV29-1 and TRBJ1-2, the full variable domain reads SAVISQKPSRDICQRGTSLTIQCQVDSQVTMMFWYRQQPGQSLTLIATANQGSEATYESGFVIDKFPISRPNLTFSTLTVSNMSPEDSSIYLCSEGDRDYGYTFGSGTRLTVV.

This clonotype was detected many times. V and J are TRBV7-2 and TRBJ1-4; TRBD1 matches 9 bases. CDR1 SGHTA and CDR2 FQGNSA come from the germline V gene. CDR3 length: 19 residues. V trimming: 5 bases; J trimming: 3 bases; junction bases outside the gene matches: 16. For the CDR3, the DNA is TGTGCCAGCAGCGGCTGGGACAGGGAACGAGGGAGGGCTAATGAAAAACTGTTTTTT. Translated: CASSGWDRERGRANEKLFF.

This clonotype was seen ten or more times. The chain links TRBV11-2 to TRBJ2-5, with a weak D call TRBD1 (6 bases). The CDR3 length is 13 residues. Germline V lookup: CDR1 SGHAT, CDR2 FQNNGV. Trimming stripped 5 bases from V and 2 bases from J, with 9 bases between. CDR3 sequence: CASSRGFQETQYF. The CDR3 DNA sequence: TGTGCCAGCAGCAGGGGGTTTCAAGAGACCCAGTACTTC.

This clonotype was detected only a few times. The rearrangement links TRBV29-1 to TRBJ1-1, with a weak D call TRBD1 (5 bases). Germline assignment: CDR1 SQVTM and CDR2 ANQGSEA. V lost 8 bases, J lost 0 bases, and 19 bases lay in between. CDR3 length: 15 residues. The CDR3 here is CSTRAGWGMNTEAFF. The CDR3 DNA reads TGCAGCACGAGGGCTGGATGGGGGATGAACACTGAAGCTTTCTTT. The full variable domain, with the rest looked up from reference TRBV29-1 and TRBJ1-1, is SAVISQKPSRDICQRGTSLTIQCQVDSQVTMMFWYRQQPGQSLTLIATANQGSEATYESGFVIDKFPISRPNLTFSTLTVSNMSPEDSSIYLCSTRAGWGMNTEAFFGQGTRLTVV.

This clonotype was seen at least ten times. The V and J genes are TRBV6-4 and TRBJ2-1; 7 bases are shared with TRBD1. After removal of 5 bases from V and 4 bases from J, the junction contained 5 bases not matched to a gene. The germline V gene has CDR1 MRHNA and CDR2 SNTAGT. The CDR3 length is 14 residues. For the CDR3, the DNA is TGTGCCAGCAGTCCCACAGGGGATTACAATGAGCAGTTCTTC. It codes for CASSPTGDYNEQFF.

This clonotype has ten or more counts. CDR3 protein: CASSQGNGETQYF. For the CDR3, the DNA is TGTGCCAGCAGCCAGGGTAACGGGGAGACCCAGTACTTC. This chain links TRBV12-3 or TRBV12-4 with TRBJ2-5; D perhaps matches TRBD1 (5 bases). V shed 6 bases and J shed 5 bases, with 13 bases lying between them. This CDR3 is built from 13 residues.

This clonotype appeared a few times. CDR3: CASIEASSGNTIYF. CDR3 DNA sequence: TGTGCCAGCATTGAAGCCTCCTCTGGAAACACCATATATTTT. The rearrangement links TRBV6-6 to TRBJ1-3, with D unclear. This CDR3 has 14 amino acids. V was trimmed by 7 bases and J by 0 bases, leaving 10 bases between them. The germline V gene has CDR1 MNHNY and CDR2 SVGAGI (reference sequence).

This clonotype was detected many times. V and J are TRBV7-2 and TRBJ2-5; TRBD2 matches at 9 bases. The germline gives CDR1 SGHTA, CDR2 FQGNSA. CDR3 length: 15 amino acids. V was clipped by 5 bases and J by 5 bases; unmatched bases: 9. The DNA of the CDR3 is TGTGCCAGCAGCGAGGGACTAGCAGGGTGGGAGACCCAGTACTTC. Its translation: CASSEGLAGWETQYF.

There are a few counts of this clonotype. The rearrangement links TRBV29-1 to TRBJ2-6; D is tentatively TRBD1 or TRBD2 (6 bases each). The CDR3 is 15 residues long. Germline V CDR1 and CDR2: SQVTM, ANQGSEA. Between the trimmed V and J ends, which lost 1 base and 2 bases, there was a span of 9 bases. CDR3: CSVEVGGTGANVLTF. The CDR3 region has the DNA TGCAGCGTTGAAGTAGGGGGGACTGGGGCCAACGTCCTGACTTTC.

This clonotype has ten or more counts. The chain carries TRBV6-6 and TRBJ2-1; 10 bases fit TRBD2. Unmatched junction bases numbered 8, after V lost 5 bases and J lost 4 bases. This CDR3 is 16 amino acids long. Germline CDR1 MNHNY, CDR2 SVGAGI (reference sequence). CDR3 residues: CASSRTLAGEYNEQFF. The CDR3 DNA follows: TGTGCCAGCAGTCGGACCCTAGCGGGGGAGTACAATGAGCAGTTCTTC.

This clonotype was counted many times. J is TRBJ2-3 and V is TRBV6-2 or TRBV6-3; D gene uncertain. This CDR3 spans 14 amino acids. V was shortened by 6 bases and J by 0 bases, with 10 bases between the two germline ends. The germline V gene has CDR1 MNHEY and CDR2 SVGEGT. CDR3 loop: CASSSTASTDTQYF. The CDR3 nucleotides read TGTGCCAGCAGCTCGACGGCTAGCACAGATACGCAGTATTTT.

This clonotype occurred a few times. V usage is TRBV7-2 and J usage is TRBJ2-3; TRBD1 matches 9 bases. V dropped 2 bases and J dropped 5; count of bases not matched to a gene: 2. CDR1 and CDR2 from the germline V gene are SGHTA and FQGNSA. The CDR3 runs to 14 residues. CDR3 region: CASSLRQGGDTQYF. CDR3 nucleotides: TGTGCCAGCAGCTTAAGACAGGGGGGAGATACGCAGTATTTT. The complete variable domain, with remaining parts taken from reference TRBV7-2 and TRBJ2-3, reads GAGVSQSPSNKVTEKGKDVELRCDPISGHTALYWYRQSLGQGLEFLIYFQGNSAPDKSGLPSDRFSAERTGGSVSTLTIQRTQQEDSAVYLCASSLRQGGDTQYFGPGTRLTVL.

This clonotype was detected a few times. The chain joins TRBV7-9 to TRBJ2-2; D gene unclear. With 6 bases removed from V and 2 bases from J, the gap between germline ends came to 13 bases. The CDR3 is 15 amino acids. The germline gives CDR1 SEHNR, CDR2 FQNEAQ (reference sequence). The CDR3 coding sequence is TGTGCCAGCAGGCCCCCCGCGGTAAACACCGGGGAGCTGTTTTTT. Translated, it gives CASRPPAVNTGELFF.

This clonotype has ten or more counts. V and J are TRBV7-9 and TRBJ1-5; TRBD1 matches at 9 bases. CDR1 SEHNR and CDR2 FQNEAQ come from the germline V gene (reference sequence). This CDR3 spans 17 amino acids. V shed 4 bases and J 0 bases; nucleotides not matched to a gene: 7. The CDR3 sequence: CASSSGTGIPSNQPQHF. In DNA, the CDR3 is TGTGCCAGCAGCTCCGGGACAGGGATCCCTAGCAATCAGCCCCAGCATTTT.

The sample holds many counts of this clonotype. The rearrangement uses TRBV9 and TRBJ2-2; no clear D. CDR3 size: 13 residues. Deletions cut 0 bases from V and 4 bases from J, with 4 bases between. Germline loops: CDR1 SGDLS, CDR2 YYNGEE. The DNA of the CDR3 is TGTGCCAGCAGCGTAGTAGCCACCGGGGAGCTGTTTTTT. Translating gives CASSVVATGELFF.

The table lists this clonotype with a few counts. This rearrangement joins TRBV6-2 or TRBV6-3 to TRBJ2-7; 9 bases map to TRBD1. The V gene's germline CDR1 is MNHEY and CDR2 SVGEGT. V lost 6 bases, J lost 4 bases, and 7 bases stayed unmatched. The CDR3 is 14 residues long. DNA of the CDR3: TGTGCCAGCAGAACCGGGACAGGGATGTACGAGCAGTACTTC. It translates to CASRTGTGMYEQYF.

By its share, this clonotype is medium-sized. The chain has TRBV6-5 and TRBJ2-3, with TRBD2 matching over 9 bases. The CDR3 runs to 15 residues. V dropped 4 bases and J dropped 2; count of bases not matched to a gene: 4. The germline CDR1 and CDR2 sequences are MNHEY and SVGAGI. This chain's CDR3 is CASSSGGGATDTQYF. CDR3 DNA sequence: TGTGCCAGCAGTTCAGGCGGGGGGGCCACAGATACGCAGTATTTT.

This clonotype was observed a few times. This sequence joins TRBV5-4 and TRBJ1-1; D is possibly TRBD1 (5 bases). Germline loops: CDR1 SGHNT, CDR2 YYREEE (reference sequence). The ends were cut back, 2 bases at V and 1 base at J, with 9 bases in the middle. This CDR3 is 14 amino acids long. CDR3 in amino acids: CASSFAGQNTEAFF. CDR3 sequence (DNA): TGTGCCAGCAGCTTTGCAGGGCAGAACACTGAAGCTTTCTTT.

The J gene is TRBJ2-5, the V gene TRBV5-1; 8 bases align to TRBD2. In germline, CDR1 is SGHRS, CDR2 YFSETQ. The CDR3 has 15 amino acids. Germline trimming cut 3 bases from V and 5 bases from J; bases unmatched to any gene: 9. The chain's CDR3 is CASSSGAGGGETQYF. CDR3 bases: TGCGCCAGCAGCTCCGGGGCCGGCGGGGGGGAGACCCAGTACTTC. Based on the CDR3 plus reference TRBV5-1 and TRBJ2-5, the full variable domain is KAGVTQTPRYLIKTRGQQVTLSCSPISGHRSVSWYQQTPGQGLQFLFEYFSETQRNKGNFPGRFSGRQFSNSRSEMNVSTLELGDSALYLCASSSGAGGGETQYFGPGTRLLVL.

This clonotype was recorded at least ten times. The chain recombines TRBV9 with TRBJ2-5; 8 bases map to TRBD2. Germline CDR1 and CDR2: SGDLS and YYNGEE. The CDR3 sequence is 14 residues long. The V gene end was trimmed by 2 bases and the J gene end by 5 bases; junction bases not matched to a gene: 5. DNA of the CDR3: TGTGCCAGCAGCGTGGCGGGGGGCTATGAGACCCAGTACTTC. Protein: CASSVAGGYETQYF.

The chain has TRBV7-2 and TRBJ2-1, with 9 bases fitting TRBD2. V shed 3 bases, J shed 5 bases, and the junction held 11 bases outside the gene matches. Per germline, CDR1 SGHTA and CDR2 FQGNSA. There are 17 residues in the CDR3. The CDR3 is CASSLVSRGLADNEQFF. The CDR3 DNA reads as TGTGCCAGCAGCTTGGTCTCTCGGGGACTAGCTGACAATGAGCAGTTCTTC.

This clonotype came up many times. V gene TRBV4-3 combines with J gene TRBJ1-1; 7 nucleotides match TRBD1. Germline V gives CDR1 LGHNA, CDR2 YSLEER. V dropped 4 bases and J dropped 1; count of bases not matched to a gene: 15. The CDR3 is 18 amino acids. Written as DNA, the CDR3 is TGCGCCAGCAGCCGCTACCGGGCAGGGGGAGTAAGGAACACTGAAGCTTTCTTT. It encodes CASSRYRAGGVRNTEAFF.

The V call is TRBV7-2, the J call TRBJ1-5; a weak D match, TRBD1 (5 bases). V lost 5 bases, J lost 6 bases, and 11 bases lay in between. The length of the CDR3 is 13 residues. Germline V gene lookup returns CDR1 SGHTA and CDR2 FQGNSA. The CDR3 bases are TGTGCCAGCAGCCCGGGGCGCGTTCAGCCCCAGCATTTT. This sequence encodes CASSPGRVQPQHF.